The clone carrying this T cell receptor (beta chain) was observed a single time. What it binds is unknown. At one end, the junction sequence differs from germline, possibly due to a read error. RNA transcripts were the source from which TCR beta CDR3 regions were amplified. First-round RT-PCR employed HTBI primers, with a second-round multiplex PCR after it. TCRdb reprocessed the multiplex PCR reads with MiXCR, giving one entry per CDR3 protein. The repertoire has about 240,000 distinct CDR3 sequences, about 47% of them found once; the top ten carry around half. This CDR3 contains 16 residues. In germline, CDR1 is SSHAT, CDR2 FNYEAQ (reference sequence). This sample stems from a study of Graves' ophthalmopathy and Graves' hyperthyroidism. Study-level points and caveats: As the model predicted ophthalmopathy progression, it achieved a sensitivity of 65% to 71% and a specificity of 72.22%.

Moderate-to-severe activity, with CAS ≥3, NOSPECS ≥4 and duration under 3 months, characterized the donors with ophthalmopathy. What supplied the PBMCs was about 10 ml of fresh peripheral blood. The clonotype originates from an adult man with Graves' ophthalmopathy. The sequenced material came from peripheral blood. The gene calls are TRBV7-7 and TRBJ1-1; possible D gene TRBD1, 5 bases. CDR3 loop: CASSPQPPGRYTEAFF. In nucleotides, the CDR3 is TGTGCTAGCAGCCCACAACCGCCAGGGAGGTACACTGAAGCTTTCTTT.